This T cell receptor (beta chain) comes out of a study of blood T cells in healthy people across ages (dated by TCRdb to the mid-2010s). As for the study more broadly: In model experiments, template switching captured about one uniquely barcoded TCR beta cDNA molecule for every two T cells. To track age-related changes in TCR beta repertoire diversity, the study relied on deep sequencing normalized with unique cDNA molecular identifiers. Donors were grouped into four age groups: young (average roughly 15 years), middle-aged (39), aged (about 59) and long-lived (approximately 78). To avoid experimental bias, donors of different ages were distributed randomly across sequencing lanes. Using the same blood draw, the study looked at two additional independent replicas of 1 million unique cDNA reads for two donors, one aged 18 to 30 and the other aged 80 or older.

Receptors were amplified or captured by 5' RACE. TCRdb names Illumina HiSeq 2500 as the instrument used. A second 7 to 11 cycle PCR used a sample-barcoded 5' primer and a J-beta primer mix. Each TCR beta cDNA molecule received a unique molecular identifier from a template-switch 5' adaptor carrying 12 random nucleotides. Each sample yielded at least 3 million CDR3-containing paired-end reads. The Mint cDNA synthesis kit, primed by a TRBC-specific oligonucleotide, was used to synthesize first-strand cDNA from all RNA. Following uracil-DNA glycosylase treatment, a first 18-cycle PCR with universal primers M1SS and BC2_uni_R was performed on all cDNA. The published analysis was carried out like this. For normalization, 1 million high-quality reads were randomly selected from each sample, with every read carrying a distinct molecular identifier. Instead of being binned into consensus sequences, reads with shared molecular identifiers were discarded. MiTCR, with a Q25 quality threshold and the strictest error-elimination algorithm, was used for CDR3 identification, clonotype clustering and error correction. A nonparametric unseen species model with Euler transformation was used to estimate lower-bound total TCR beta diversity. TCRdb reanalyzed the raw reads on its own, using fastp at Q25 for trimming and MiXCR for clone calling, and kept in-frame beta chains. Each entry is one CDR3 protein sequence, shown with its most common DNA and genes. These V and J calls derive from TCRdb rather than the authors' analysis. Within this sample are over a million distinct CDR3 sequences, with 45% of them counted one time only. Of the sample, 15% to 20% is held by the ten largest clones.

Study-level results and caveats: Since profiling was done on bulk unsorted PBMCs, naive and antigen-experienced compartments could not be conclusively compared. Compared with the aged group, the long-lived group had more naive CD4+ T cells, fewer expanded clones and increased TCR diversity, suggesting age selection. Because the CMV infection status of the donors was unknown, age-related changes in expanded clonotypes may potentially have been confounded. As age increased, observed TCR beta diversity per million T cells dropped in a roughly linear way, and a significant reduction was already evident by age around 41. Total diversity estimates from one million sequenced T cells were considered lower bounds and underestimates. Observed TCR beta diversity correlated strongly with the percentage of naive T cells measured by flow cytometry.

According to the germline V gene (reference sequence), CDR1 reads MNHEY and CDR2 reads SMNVEV. Compared with germline, V lacks 2 bases and J lacks 6 bases; bases without a gene match: 14. Taken from cysteine to phenylalanine, the CDR3 has 18 residues. The entry retains the CDR3 DNA only, 54 bases that are in frame from base 1. This clonotype occurred a few times. This receptor's antigen is unknown. Base-call qualities are not available, and no considerably larger clone is one nucleotide away. Donors were 39 systemically healthy Caucasian individuals from Russia aged roughly 6 to 100 years. Around 9.8 milliliters of peripheral blood were collected from each donor into EDTA-treated Vacutainer tubes. Ficoll-Paque density-gradient centrifugation was used to isolate PBMCs, with at least 6 million per sample. Trizol reagent was used to extract total RNA from PBMCs, with at least 6 micrograms per sample. For every donor, flow cytometry on a PBMC aliquot measured the percentage of naive CD45RAhigh/CD27high T cells.

The receptor chain draws on TRBV27 and TRBJ1-1; the central 11 bases match TRBD1. The sample taken for sequencing was blood. The sequence was collected from a woman between 55 and 75 years old in good health. The CDR3 protein is CASSLGVWDRGVGPEAFF. The DNA sequence is TGTGCCAGCAGTTTAGGGGTCTGGGACAGGGGGGTGGGCCCTGAAGCTTTCTTT.